One and the same sample provided the 25 T cell receptor beta chains below, sequenced in a study of cytomegalovirus exposure and HLA in healthy donors. In the PCR, 60 Vbeta and 13 Jbeta primers were used. Here immunoSEQ multiplex PCR was the method, and the copy in TCRdb shows in-frame clones only, minus some. The sample shows over 200,000 clones, about 70% of them seen only once. Sample: PBMCs. The receptors come from a man aged 35-49 years in good health and CMV-seropositive.

The chain is built from TRBV5-1 and TRBJ1-4; D unclear. The CDR3 runs to 16 residues. V was clipped by 0 bases and J by 0 bases, with 9 bases between them. Germline CDR1 reads SGHRS; CDR2 reads YFSETQ. The CDR3 nucleotides are TGCGCCAGCAGCTTGGTTGCGGGGTCAACTAATGAAAAACTGTTTTTT. It is translated as CASSLVAGSTNEKLFF.

V usage is TRBV6-4 and J usage is TRBJ2-5; D perhaps matches TRBD2 (6 bases). The length of the CDR3 is 13 residues. Germline V lookup: CDR1 MRHNA, CDR2 SNTAGT. With 4 bases removed from V and 5 bases from J, the gap between germline ends came to 11 bases. This CDR3 reads CASSVDSGETQYF. The CDR3 nucleotides read TGTGCCAGCAGTGTAGACAGCGGGGAGACCCAGTACTTC.

The genes are TRBV29-1 and TRBJ2-2, with a weak D call TRBD1 (5 bases). Trimming shortened V by 7 bases and J by 4 bases, and 13 bases separated the two germline ends. CDR1 and CDR2 (germline): SQVTM, ANQGSEA. The CDR3 covers 13 residues. The CDR3 bases are TGCAGCGCAAGGGGTTTTGGCACCGGGGAGCTGTTTTTT. This gives the protein CSARGFGTGELFF.

This chain connects TRBV6-1 to TRBJ2-7, with D possibly TRBD1 on 6 matching bases. The CDR3 loop spans 14 amino acids. Germline assignment: CDR1 MNHNS and CDR2 SASEGT. V was trimmed by 5 bases and J by 0 bases, leaving 11 bases between them. The chain's CDR3 is CASSWTAGSYEQYF. CDR3 nucleotides: TGTGCCAGCAGTTGGACAGCCGGCTCCTACGAGCAGTACTTC.

The rearrangement links TRBV13 to TRBJ2-1, with a tentative D call TRBD2 (5 bases). Germline CDR1 PRHDT, CDR2 FYEKMQ (reference sequence). V dropped 5 bases and J dropped 9 bases, with 14 bases sitting between them. The CDR3 consists of 13 residues. The CDR3 loop is CASSLGSAGEQFF. CDR3 DNA sequence: TGTGCCAGCAGCCTGGGGTCTGCGGGTGAGCAGTTCTTC.

This chain connects TRBV5-5 to TRBJ2-5; 8 bases are shared with TRBD1. From germline, CDR1 is SGHKS and CDR2 YYEKEE (reference sequence). Unmatched junction bases numbered 16, after V lost 4 bases and J lost 2 bases. This CDR3 is built from 18 residues. The CDR3 bases are TGTGCCAGCAGCCCCGCCGGGACAGGATCTCCAAGACAAGAGACCCAGTACTTC. Protein sequence: CASSPAGTGSPRQETQYF.

The chain joins TRBV5-1 to TRBJ2-3, with 7 bases identical to TRBD1. Germline V gene sequence: CDR1 SGHRS, CDR2 YFSETQ. Germline trimming cut 3 bases from V and 4 bases from J; bases unmatched to any gene: 8. The CDR3 totals 15 residues. The CDR3 protein is CASSWRGGGADTQYF. CDR3 bases: TGCGCCAGCAGCTGGCGAGGGGGCGGCGCAGATACGCAGTATTTT.

This sequence joins TRBV18 and TRBJ2-1; D uncertain. CDR3 length: 14 amino acids. Trimming took off 2 bases at V and 7 bases at J, with 12 bases between the two ends. Germline values: CDR1 KGHSH, CDR2 LQKENI. CDR3: CASSPGQNFNEQFF. The DNA of the CDR3 is TGTGCCAGCTCACCAGGGCAGAACTTTAATGAGCAGTTCTTC.

This rearrangement joins TRBV5-4 to TRBJ2-3; 13 bases map to TRBD2. V trimming: 10 bases; J trimming: 5 bases; junction bases outside the gene matches: 7. This CDR3 is built from 14 residues. CDR1 and CDR2 from the germline V gene are SGHNT and YYREEE (reference sequence). The CDR3 loop is CASRLAGGGDTQYF. The DNA for the CDR3 is TGTGCCTCTCGACTAGCGGGGGGCGGAGATACGCAGTATTTT.

The chain links TRBV6-6 to TRBJ2-5; D gene ambiguous. V was pared by 7 bases and J by 3 bases, with 6 bases between. CDR1 MNHNY and CDR2 SVGAGI come from the germline V gene (reference sequence). The CDR3 extends over 11 amino acids. CDR3 protein: CASTTKETQYF. The CDR3 bases are TGTGCCAGCACCACAAAAGAGACCCAGTACTTC.

The chain combines TRBV7-3 with TRBJ2-1; weak D call: TRBD1 (6 bases). Germline CDR1 reads SGHTA; CDR2 reads FQGTGA. The CDR3 spans 17 residues. Trimming took off 5 bases at V and 3 bases at J, with 20 bases between the two ends. This chain's CDR3 is CASSLKATRGGYNEQFF. Here the CDR3 DNA reads TGTGCCAGCAGCCTTAAAGCCACCAGGGGTGGCTACAATGAGCAGTTCTTC.

This clone was counted a few times. The chain uses TRBV10-2 and TRBJ2-5; perhaps TRBD1 as D (6 bases). Trimming cost V 8 bases and J 4 bases, with 8 bases left between them. The CDR3 loop spans 11 amino acids. Germline V gene sequence: CDR1 WSHSY, CDR2 SAAADI. The CDR3 nucleotides are TGCGCCAGCCAGGGGCGAGAGACCCAGTACTTC. Its translation is CASQGRETQYF.

The chain uses TRBV19 and TRBJ2-5; maybe TRBD1 (6 bases). Trimming took 6 bases from V and 3 from J, leaving 14 bases between them. Germline V lookup: CDR1 LNHDA, CDR2 SQIVND (reference sequence). This CDR3 comprises 14 residues. CDR3 loop: CASRPPGTKETQYF. The CDR3 nucleotides are TGTGCCAGTAGGCCCCCCGGGACAAAAGAGACCCAGTACTTC.

In this sample, this clone turned up a few times. The genes are TRBV5-1 and TRBJ2-5, with D unresolved. V lost 2 bases, J lost 5 bases, and 16 bases lay in between. The CDR3 covers 15 residues. Germline CDR1 and CDR2: SGHRS and YFSETQ. The CDR3 spells CASSLGEVEVETQYF. In DNA, the CDR3 is TGCGCCAGCAGCTTAGGTGAGGTTGAGGTGGAGACCCAGTACTTC.

This chain connects TRBV28 to TRBJ2-3; tentative D call: TRBD1 (6 bases). V was trimmed by 2 bases and J by 6 bases, leaving 12 bases between them. CDR3 length equals 14 residues. The germline gives CDR1 MDHEN, CDR2 SYDVKM. CDR3 loop: CASSLPLTGDTQYF. The CDR3 nucleotides read TGTGCCAGCAGTTTACCTTTAACAGGGGATACGCAGTATTTT. Full variable domain (outside the CDR3, taken from reference TRBV28 and TRBJ2-3): DVKVTQSSRYLVKRTGEKVFLECVQDMDHENMFWYRQDPGLGLRLIYFSYDVKMKEKGDIPEGYSVSREKKERFSLILESASTNQTSMYLCASSLPLTGDTQYFGPGTRLTVL.

The rearrangement uses TRBV6-1 and TRBJ2-2; TRBD1 agrees at 10 bases. CDR3 size: 14 residues. The germline gives CDR1 MNHNS, CDR2 SASEGT. The ends lost 7 bases at V and 7 bases at J; junction bases unmatched: 6. Written as DNA, the CDR3 is TGTGCCAGCACCCCGACAGGGGGCGTCGGGGAGCTGTTTTTT. The encoded protein is CASTPTGGVGELFF.

The chain couples TRBV5-1 to TRBJ1-1; D might be TRBD1 (5 bases). The V and J ends lost 0 bases and 0 bases respectively, with 9 bases between them. The CDR3 is 15 amino acids. The germline V gene has CDR1 SGHRS and CDR2 YFSETQ. DNA for the CDR3: TGCGCCAGCAGCTTGGGACAGCCCATGAACACTGAAGCTTTCTTT. Encoded protein: CASSLGQPMNTEAFF.

The CDR3 protein is CASSITGEETQYF. In nucleotides, the CDR3 is TGTGCCAGTAGTATTACGGGGGAAGAGACCCAGTACTTC. J is TRBJ2-5 and V is TRBV19; a possible D gene is TRBD2 (6 bases). Deletions cut 3 bases from V and 3 bases from J, with 8 bases between. The CDR3 extends over 13 amino acids. Germline V gives CDR1 LNHDA, CDR2 SQIVND (reference sequence). The full variable domain, in which reference TRBV19 and TRBJ2-5 provide the parts outside the CDR3, is DGGITQSPKYLFRKEGQNVTLSCEQNLNHDAMYWYRQDPGQGLRLIYYSQIVNDFQKGDIAEGYSVSREKKESFPLTVTSAQKNPTAFYLCASSITGEETQYFGPGTRLLVL.

In the case of this clone: At one end the junction does not follow the germline gene, possibly because of a read error. The DNA of the CDR3 is TGTTCCAGCGTAACAGGGGGGGAGACCCAGTACTTC. Its translation is CSSVTGGETQYF. This chain links TRBV7-9 with TRBJ2-5; 8 positions agree with TRBD1. Germline V lookup: CDR1 SEHNR, CDR2 FQNEAQ (reference sequence). This CDR3 is 12 amino acids long.

The chain carries TRBV5-1 and TRBJ2-7; TRBD1 matches 10 bases. The trim removed 3 bases at V and 2 bases at J, leaving 5 bases unmatched. The CDR3 is 15 amino acids. Germline V gene sequence: CDR1 SGHRS, CDR2 YFSETQ. CDR3 amino acids: CASSSGDRGTYEQYF. The CDR3 nucleotides are TGCGCCAGCAGCTCCGGGGACAGGGGAACCTACGAGCAGTACTTC.

This rearrangement joins TRBV5-4 to TRBJ1-2, with D tentatively TRBD1 (5 bases). The CDR3 contains 16 residues. Trimming took 0 bases from V and 4 from J, leaving 16 bases between them. From germline, CDR1 is SGHNT and CDR2 YYREEE (reference sequence). The CDR3: CASSLAGGGLSYGYTF. The CDR3 DNA reads as TGTGCCAGCAGCTTGGCCGGGGGGGGGTTGAGCTATGGCTACACCTTC.

The rearrangement joins TRBV29-1 to TRBJ1-1; 8 bases map to TRBD1. Trimming cost V 6 bases and J 0 bases; bases outside gene matches: 12. This CDR3 has 16 residues. The germline CDR1 and CDR2 sequences are SQVTM and ANQGSEA. The CDR3 region has the DNA TGCAGCGTGAGTAGACAGGGGAGACGAGTGAACACTGAAGCTTTCTTT. The encoded protein is CSVSRQGRRVNTEAFF.

The chain is built from TRBV5-6 and TRBJ2-7; D unclear. The CDR3 length is 12 residues. Germline CDR1 reads SGHDT; CDR2 reads YYEEEE. V was shortened by 3 bases and J by 3 bases, with 7 bases between the two germline ends. The CDR3 reads CASSSRHYEQYF. The CDR3 nucleotides are TGTGCCAGCAGCTCCCGACACTACGAGCAGTACTTC.

V usage is TRBV11-3 and J usage is TRBJ2-5; no reliable D call. V was clipped by 0 bases and J by 1 base, with 3 bases between them. The CDR3 length is 13 residues. Germline assignment: CDR1 SGHNT and CDR2 YENEEA. The CDR3: CASSLDSQETQYF. The CDR3 DNA is TGTGCCAGCAGCTTAGACAGCCAAGAGACCCAGTACTTC.

The V call is TRBV6-1, the J call TRBJ2-7; 9 bases line up with TRBD1. Germline assignment: CDR1 MNHNS and CDR2 SASEGT. The junction had 14 bases not matched to a gene; V was cut back by 4 bases and J by 4 bases. This CDR3 spans 17 amino acids. Here the CDR3 DNA reads TGTGCCAGCAGTGTGTCCCCCCCCGAGACAGGGGGATACGAGCAGTACTTC. Its translation is CASSVSPPETGGYEQYF.